The clone carrying this T cell receptor (beta chain) has a single count. This sample was included in a study of shared clonotypes between healthy human individuals. Study as a whole: In total, the donors were two women and a few men aged 18 to 49.

In the original workflow: ImmunoSEQ output lacked quality scores and full-length reads, limiting matched filtering. The protocol was immunoSEQ multiplex PCR, while the TCRdb copy is restricted to in-frame clones and leaves out a portion. Clone size and the V and J calls come from that table; the DNA yielded D and trimming. The table has around 1.5 million clones, 95% to 99% seen once. Trimming took 4 bases from V and 0 from J; bases not matched to a gene: 7. Germline CDR1 reads MNHNS; CDR2 reads SASEGT. The CDR3 totals 17 residues. Donors, healthy HIV-negative adults, lacked recent acute infections or vaccinations. The investigators split CD4+ cells into a CD45RA+ naive subset and a CD45RA-negative memory subset.

This TCR was recovered from a man aged 25-45 years in good health. Sequencing was done on a sample of naive CD4+ T cells sorted from blood. As to subset: CD45RA+ positively selected. The chain employs TRBV6-1 and TRBJ1-3; the match to TRBD1 covers 9 bases. CDR3 nucleotide sequence: TGTGCCAGCAGTGCCGGGACAGGGCAACCCTCTGGAAACACCATATATTTT. Amino acids: CASSAGTGQPSGNTIYF.